This T cell receptor (beta chain) was recorded in a study of cytomegalovirus exposure and HLA in healthy donors. Produced via immunoSEQ multiplex PCR; TCRdb's table is partial and in-frame only. Among fewer than 60,000 clones listed, roughly 93% were seen once. Only a few counts were recorded for this clone. What it recognizes is unknown. Regarding the study as a whole: Subsequent analysis revealed that first-cohort TCR clusters tended to co-occur in the 120 or so validation repertoires. Reported performance of the classifier showed diagnosis of cytomegalovirus status with high specificity and sensitivity. The majority of TCR sequences were rare, yet some public TCRs appeared in many donors.

Trimming removed 0 bases at V and 8 bases at J, with 19 bases between. This CDR3 has 17 residues. Germline loops: CDR1 LNHNV, CDR2 YYDKDF (reference sequence). J is TRBJ2-2 and V is TRBV15; TRBD1 is a possible D gene (6 bases). Source material: PBMCs. This clonotype was obtained from a woman under 30 in good health and CMV-seropositive. In DNA form, the CDR3 reads TGTGCCACCAGCAGAGATGAGGATTCTAGCAGGGGTGGGGAGCTGTTTTTT. Protein: CATSRDEDSSRGGELFF.